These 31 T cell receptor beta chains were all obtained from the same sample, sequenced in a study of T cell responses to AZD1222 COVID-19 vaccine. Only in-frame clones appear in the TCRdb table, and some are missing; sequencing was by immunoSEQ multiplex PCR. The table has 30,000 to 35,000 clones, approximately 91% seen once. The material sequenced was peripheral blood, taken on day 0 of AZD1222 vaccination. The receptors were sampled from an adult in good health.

The CDR3 protein is CASSPGTLYEQYF. DNA of the CDR3: TGTGCCAGCAGCCCCGGGACTCTCTACGAGCAGTACTTC. The chain is built from TRBV5-6 and TRBJ2-7; a weak D match, TRBD2 (6 bases). Germline CDR1 is SGHDT and CDR2 is YYEEEE. This CDR3 region has 13 residues. The V end lost 4 bases, the J end lost 3 bases, and 11 bases lay between the germline ends.

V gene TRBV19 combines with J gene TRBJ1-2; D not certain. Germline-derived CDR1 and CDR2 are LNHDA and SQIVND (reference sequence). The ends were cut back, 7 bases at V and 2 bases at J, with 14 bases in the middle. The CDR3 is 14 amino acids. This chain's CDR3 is CASTEGLGNYGYTF. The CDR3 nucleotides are TGTGCCAGTACCGAAGGGCTCGGAAACTATGGCTACACCTTC. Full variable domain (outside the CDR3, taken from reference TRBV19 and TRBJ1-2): DGGITQSPKYLFRKEGQNVTLSCEQNLNHDAMYWYRQDPGQGLRLIYYSQIVNDFQKGDIAEGYSVSREKKESFPLTVTSAQKNPTAFYLCASTEGLGNYGYTFGSGTRLTVV.

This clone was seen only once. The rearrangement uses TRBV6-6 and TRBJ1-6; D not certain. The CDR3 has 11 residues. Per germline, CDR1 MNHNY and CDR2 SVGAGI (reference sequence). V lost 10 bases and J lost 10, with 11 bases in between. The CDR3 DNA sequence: TGTGCCACCGCGGGAAAGTCACCCCTCCACTTT. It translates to CATAGKSPLHF.

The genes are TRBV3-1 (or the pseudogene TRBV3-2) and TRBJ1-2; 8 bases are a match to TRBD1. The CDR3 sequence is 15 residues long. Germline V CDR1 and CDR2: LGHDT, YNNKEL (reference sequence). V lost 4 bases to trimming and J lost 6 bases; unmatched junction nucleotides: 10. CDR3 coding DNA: TGTGCCAGCAGCCCAAACCAGGGGGCCTGGGATGGCTACACCTTC. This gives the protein CASSPNQGAWDGYTF.

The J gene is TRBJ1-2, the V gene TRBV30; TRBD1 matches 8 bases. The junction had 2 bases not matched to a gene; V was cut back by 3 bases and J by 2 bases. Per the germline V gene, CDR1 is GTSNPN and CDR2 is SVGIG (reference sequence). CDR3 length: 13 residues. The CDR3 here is CAWSPGGNYGYTF. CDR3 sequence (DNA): TGTGCCTGGAGCCCAGGGGGCAACTATGGCTACACCTTC.

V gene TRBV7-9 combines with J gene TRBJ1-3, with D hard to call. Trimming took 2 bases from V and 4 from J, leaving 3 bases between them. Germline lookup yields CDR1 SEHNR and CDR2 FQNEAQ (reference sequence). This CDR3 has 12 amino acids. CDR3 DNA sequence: TGTGCCAGCAGCTTATCGGGAAACACCATATATTTT. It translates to CASSLSGNTIYF. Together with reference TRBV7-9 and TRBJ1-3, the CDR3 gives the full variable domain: DTGVSQNPRHKITKRGQNVTFRCDPISEHNRLYWYRQTLGQGPEFLTYFQNEAQLEKSRLLSDRFSAERPKGSFSTLEIQRTEQGDSAMYLCASSLSGNTIYFGEGSWLTVV.

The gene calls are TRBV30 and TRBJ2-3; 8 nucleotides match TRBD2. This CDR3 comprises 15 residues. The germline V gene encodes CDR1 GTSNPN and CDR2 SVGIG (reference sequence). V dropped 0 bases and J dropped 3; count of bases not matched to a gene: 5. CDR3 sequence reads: CAWSVRTGGTDTQYF. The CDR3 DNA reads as TGTGCCTGGAGTGTACGAACGGGGGGGACAGATACGCAGTATTTT.

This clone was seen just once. CDR3 DNA: TGTGCCAGCAGTTATCAGGGACATGGGAACACTGAAGCTTTCTTT. Its protein product is CASSYQGHGNTEAFF. The chain is built from TRBV6-5 and TRBJ1-1, with a weak D call TRBD1 (6 bases). This CDR3 is built from 15 residues. V lost 3 bases and J lost 1, with 12 bases in between. CDR1 MNHEY and CDR2 SVGAGI come from the germline V gene.

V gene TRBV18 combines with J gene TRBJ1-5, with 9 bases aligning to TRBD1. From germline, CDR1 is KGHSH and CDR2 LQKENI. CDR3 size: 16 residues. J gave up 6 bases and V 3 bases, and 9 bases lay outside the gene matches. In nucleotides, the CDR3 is TGTGCCAGCTCACCTAAGACAGGGGGTACGGTTCAGCCCCAGCATTTT. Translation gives CASSPKTGGTVQPQHF.

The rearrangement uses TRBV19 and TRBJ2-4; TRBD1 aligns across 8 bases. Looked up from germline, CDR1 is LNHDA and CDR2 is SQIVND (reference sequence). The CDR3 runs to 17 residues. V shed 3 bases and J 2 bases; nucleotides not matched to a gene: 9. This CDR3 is CASSILRTGNSKNIQYF. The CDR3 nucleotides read TGTGCCAGTAGTATTTTGAGGACAGGGAATTCCAAAAACATTCAGTACTTC.

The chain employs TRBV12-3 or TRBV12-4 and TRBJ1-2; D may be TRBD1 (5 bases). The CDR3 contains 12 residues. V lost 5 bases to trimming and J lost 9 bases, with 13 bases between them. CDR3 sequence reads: CASSLGPRSYTF. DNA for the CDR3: TGTGCCAGCAGTCTGGGACCCAGGAGCTACACCTTC.

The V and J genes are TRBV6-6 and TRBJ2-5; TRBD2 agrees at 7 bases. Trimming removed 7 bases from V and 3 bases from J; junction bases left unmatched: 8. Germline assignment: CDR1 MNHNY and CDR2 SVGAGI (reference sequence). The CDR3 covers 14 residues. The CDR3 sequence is CASNERGGEETQYF. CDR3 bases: TGTGCCAGCAACGAGCGGGGAGGCGAAGAGACCCAGTACTTC.

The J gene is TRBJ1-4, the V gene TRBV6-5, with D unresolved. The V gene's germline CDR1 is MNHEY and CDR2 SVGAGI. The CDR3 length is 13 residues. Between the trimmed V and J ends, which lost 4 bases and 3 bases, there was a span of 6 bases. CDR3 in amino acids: CASSSVPNEKLFF. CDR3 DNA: TGTGCCAGCAGTTCCGTACCTAATGAAAAACTGTTTTTT.

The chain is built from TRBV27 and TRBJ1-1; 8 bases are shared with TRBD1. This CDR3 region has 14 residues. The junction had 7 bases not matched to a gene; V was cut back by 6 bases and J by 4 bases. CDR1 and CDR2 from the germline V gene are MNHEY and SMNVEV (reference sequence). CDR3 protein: CASSDRGRSTEAFF. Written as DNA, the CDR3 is TGTGCCAGCAGCGACAGGGGTAGGAGCACTGAAGCTTTCTTT.

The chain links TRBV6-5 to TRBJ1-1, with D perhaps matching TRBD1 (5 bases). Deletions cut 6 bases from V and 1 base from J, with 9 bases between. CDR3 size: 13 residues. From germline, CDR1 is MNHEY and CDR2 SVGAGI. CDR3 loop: CASSQGPNTEAFF. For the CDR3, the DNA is TGTGCCAGCAGCCAGGGACCGAACACTGAAGCTTTCTTT.

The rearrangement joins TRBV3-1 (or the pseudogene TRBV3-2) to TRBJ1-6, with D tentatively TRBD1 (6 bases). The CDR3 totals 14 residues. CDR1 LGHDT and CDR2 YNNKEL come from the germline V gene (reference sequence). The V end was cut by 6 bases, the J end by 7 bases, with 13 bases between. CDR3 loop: CASRQTGFNSPLHF. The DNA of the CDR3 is TGTGCCAGCAGGCAAACAGGGTTCAATTCACCCCTCCACTTT.

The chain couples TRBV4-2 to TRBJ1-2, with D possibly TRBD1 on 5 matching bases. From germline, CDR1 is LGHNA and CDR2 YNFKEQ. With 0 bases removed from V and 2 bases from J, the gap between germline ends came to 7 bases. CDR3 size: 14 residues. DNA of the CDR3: TGTGCCAGCAGCCAAGAGGGGGGGAACTATGGCTACACCTTC. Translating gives CASSQEGGNYGYTF.

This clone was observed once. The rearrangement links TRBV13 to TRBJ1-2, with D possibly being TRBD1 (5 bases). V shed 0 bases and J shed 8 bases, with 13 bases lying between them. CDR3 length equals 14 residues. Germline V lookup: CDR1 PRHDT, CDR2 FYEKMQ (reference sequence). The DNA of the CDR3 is TGTGCCAGCAGCTTAGGTCAGGGAATGGAGGGCTACACCTTC. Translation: CASSLGQGMEGYTF.

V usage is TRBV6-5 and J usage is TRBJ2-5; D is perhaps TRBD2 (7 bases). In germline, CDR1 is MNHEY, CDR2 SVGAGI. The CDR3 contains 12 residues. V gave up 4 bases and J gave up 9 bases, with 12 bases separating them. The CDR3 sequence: CASSSRGGPQYF. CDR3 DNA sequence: TGTGCCAGCAGTTCTAGGGGGGGGCCCCAGTACTTC.

CDR3 amino acids: CSVAVGTVDTGELFF. The CDR3 DNA sequence: TGCAGCGTTGCGGTCGGGACTGTGGACACCGGGGAGCTGTTTTTT. The rearrangement joins TRBV29-1 to TRBJ2-2; a weak D match, TRBD2 (6 bases). Trimming took 4 bases from V and 3 from J, leaving 15 bases between them. This CDR3 region has 15 residues. Looked up from germline, CDR1 is SQVTM and CDR2 is ANQGSEA.

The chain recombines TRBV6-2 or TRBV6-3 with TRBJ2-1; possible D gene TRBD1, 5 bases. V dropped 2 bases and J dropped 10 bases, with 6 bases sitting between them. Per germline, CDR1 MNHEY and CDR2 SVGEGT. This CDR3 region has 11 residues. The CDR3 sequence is CASSYKGEQFF. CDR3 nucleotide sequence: TGTGCCAGCAGTTACAAGGGGGAGCAGTTCTTC.

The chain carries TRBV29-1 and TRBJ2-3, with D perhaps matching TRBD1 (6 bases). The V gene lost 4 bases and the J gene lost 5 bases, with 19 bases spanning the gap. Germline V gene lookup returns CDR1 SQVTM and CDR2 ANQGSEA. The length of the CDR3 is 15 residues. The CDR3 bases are TGCAGCGTTGGTGGGGGCGGAGGTTTAGGAGATACGCAGTATTTT. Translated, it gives CSVGGGGGLGDTQYF.

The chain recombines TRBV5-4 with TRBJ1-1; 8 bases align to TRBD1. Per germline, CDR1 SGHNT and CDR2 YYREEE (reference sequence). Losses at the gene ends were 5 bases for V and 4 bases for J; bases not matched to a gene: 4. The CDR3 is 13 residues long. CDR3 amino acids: CASSRQGSTEAFF. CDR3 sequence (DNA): TGTGCCAGCAGTCGACAGGGGAGCACTGAAGCTTTCTTT.

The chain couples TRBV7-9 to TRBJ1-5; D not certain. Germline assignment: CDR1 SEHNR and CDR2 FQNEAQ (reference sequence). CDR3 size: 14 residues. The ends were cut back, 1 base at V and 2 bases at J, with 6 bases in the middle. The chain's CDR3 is CASSLGGGNQPQHF. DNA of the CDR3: TGTGCCAGCAGCTTAGGTGGCGGCAATCAGCCCCAGCATTTT.

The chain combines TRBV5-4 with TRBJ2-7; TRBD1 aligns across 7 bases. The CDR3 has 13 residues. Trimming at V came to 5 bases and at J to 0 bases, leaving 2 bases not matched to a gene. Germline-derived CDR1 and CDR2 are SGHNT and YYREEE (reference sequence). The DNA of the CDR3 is TGTGCCAGCAGAGGGGACAGCTCCTACGAGCAGTACTTC. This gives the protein CASRGDSSYEQYF.

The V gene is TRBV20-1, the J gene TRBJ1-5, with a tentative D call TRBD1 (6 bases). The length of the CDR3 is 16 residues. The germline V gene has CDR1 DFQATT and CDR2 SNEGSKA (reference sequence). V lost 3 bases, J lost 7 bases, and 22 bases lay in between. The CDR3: CSASSSQGSLSQPQHF. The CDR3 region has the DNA TGCAGTGCTAGTTCCTCACAGGGATCCCTAAGCCAGCCCCAGCATTTT.

CDR3 residues: CSASEGGDQPQHF. CDR3 nucleotides: TGCAGTGCTAGTGAGGGGGGCGATCAGCCCCAGCATTTT. The chain combines TRBV20-1 with TRBJ1-5; a possible D gene is TRBD1 (6 bases). Germline V CDR1 and CDR2: DFQATT, SNEGSKA (reference sequence). The CDR3 spans 13 residues. The ends were cut back, 3 bases at V and 5 bases at J, with 11 bases in the middle.

The CDR3 protein is CASSRDPGGYGYTF. CDR3 sequence (DNA): TGTGCCAGCAGTCGGGACCCCGGCGGCTATGGCTACACCTTC. The chain has TRBV6-5 and TRBJ1-2, with TRBD1 as a possible D gene (5 bases). Germline loops: CDR1 MNHEY, CDR2 SVGAGI. Between the trimmed V and J ends, which lost 5 bases and 4 bases, there was a span of 14 bases. This CDR3 region has 14 residues.

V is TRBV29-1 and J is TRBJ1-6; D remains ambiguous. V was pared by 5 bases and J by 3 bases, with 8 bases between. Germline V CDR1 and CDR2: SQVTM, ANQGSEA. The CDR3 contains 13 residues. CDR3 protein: CSVQWDYNSPLHF. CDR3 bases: TGCAGCGTTCAATGGGACTATAATTCACCCCTCCACTTT.

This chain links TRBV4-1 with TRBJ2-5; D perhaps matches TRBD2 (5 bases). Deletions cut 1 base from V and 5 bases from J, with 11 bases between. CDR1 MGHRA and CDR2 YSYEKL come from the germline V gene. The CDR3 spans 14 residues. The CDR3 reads CASSQGSGSETQYF. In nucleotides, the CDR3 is TGCGCCAGCAGCCAAGGATCTGGGAGCGAGACCCAGTACTTC.

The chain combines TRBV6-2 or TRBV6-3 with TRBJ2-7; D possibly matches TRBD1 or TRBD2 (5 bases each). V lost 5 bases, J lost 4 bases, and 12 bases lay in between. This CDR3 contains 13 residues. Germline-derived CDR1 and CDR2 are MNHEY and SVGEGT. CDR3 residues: CASSRGARYEQYF. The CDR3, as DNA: TGTGCCAGCAGTCGAGGGGCAAGATACGAGCAGTACTTC.